A selection of T cell receptor beta chains follows, all from one sample in a study of control samples from healthy donors and cancer patients. TCRdb's copy holds only in-frame clones and misses some; the assay was immunoSEQ multiplex PCR. The sample lists about 120,000 clones, 80% to 90% occurring once. Material: blood. These receptor sequences come from a young man in good health. CDR3s include the opening cysteine and the closing phenylalanine or tryptophan. The D gene is left open where the match is weak. Size is stated for part of the rows, as once, few or many counts, or as a class when the clone is expanded.

J gene | D gene | V gene | clone size | CDR3 length | CDR3 protein | CDR3 DNA
TRBJ2-2 | . | TRBV15 | . | 15 | CATARGTANTGELFF | TGTGCCACCGCTCGGGGCACCGCGAACACCGGGGAGCTGTTTTTT
TRBJ1-5 | . | TRBV27 | . | 15 | CASSLSAGSNQPQHF | TGTGCCAGCAGTTTATCGGCGGGAAGCAATCAGCCCCAGCATTTT
TRBJ2-1 | TRBD1 | TRBV6-5 | . | 14 | CASSPGQGEGEQFF | TGTGCCAGCAGCCCGGGACAGGGCGAAGGTGAGCAGTTCTTC
TRBJ1-1 | TRBD1 | TRBV6-5 | once | 14 | CASSLRGQGTEAFF | TGTGCCAGCAGCCTCCGGGGACAGGGGACTGAAGCTTTCTTT
TRBJ1-1 | . | TRBV24-1 | few | 14 | CATSDHGENSEAFF | TGTGCCACCAGTGATCATGGGGAGAATTCTGAAGCTTTCTTT
TRBJ2-5 | . | TRBV10-3 | . | 13 | CAIRRDQAETQYF | TGTGCCATCAGAAGAGATCAAGCAGAGACCCAGTACTTC
TRBJ1-1 | . | TRBV28 | . | 14 | CASNGSPFYTEAFF | TGTGCCAGCAATGGTTCCCCCTTCTACACTGAAGCTTTCTTT
TRBJ1-5 | . | TRBV5-1 | once | 15 | CASSLGGGINQPQHF | TGCGCCAGCAGCTTGGGAGGGGGAATTAATCAGCCCCAGCATTTT
TRBJ1-2 | TRBD1 | TRBV2 | once | 15 | CASSRDRTPNYGYTF | TGTGCCAGCAGTAGGGACAGGACCCCTAACTATGGCTACACCTTC
TRBJ1-2 | TRBD1 | TRBV4-1 | many | 17 | CASSQEGQGRVNYGYTF | TGCGCCAGCAGCCAAGAAGGACAGGGCAGGGTCAACTATGGCTACACCTTC
TRBJ1-3 | . | TRBV30 | . | 13 | CAWTVDSGNTIYF | TGTGCCTGGACGGTGGACTCTGGAAACACCATATATTTT
TRBJ2-1 | TRBD1 | TRBV11-1 | once | 16 | CASSLWTGSSYNEQFF | TGTGCCAGCAGTCTATGGACAGGCAGCTCCTACAATGAGCAGTTCTTC
TRBJ1-1 | . | TRBV11-2 | . | 11 | CASSFGGKAFF | TGTGCCAGCAGCTTTGGGGGAAAAGCTTTCTTT
TRBJ1-1 | . | TRBV11-3 | . | 14 | CASSSDGLNTEAFF | TGTGCCAGCAGCTCGGACGGCCTTAACACTGAAGCTTTCTTT
TRBJ2-5 | . | TRBV5-1 | . | 15 | CASSLVPEGGETQYF | TGCGCCAGCAGCTTGGTGCCCGAGGGTGGGGAGACCCAGTACTTC
TRBJ2-5 | TRBD1 | TRBV5-1 | . | 14 | CASSVQGAQETQYF | TGCGCCAGCAGCGTACAGGGGGCCCAAGAGACCCAGTACTTC
TRBJ2-1 | . | TRBV5-1 | . | 13 | CASSTDQGDEQFF | TGCGCCAGCAGCACAGACCAGGGCGATGAGCAGTTCTTC
TRBJ2-1 | . | TRBV9 | . | 18 | CASSPRAGGVGGRGEQFF | TGTGCCAGCAGCCCCCGCGCAGGAGGAGTGGGTGGTCGTGGTGAGCAGTTCTTC
TRBJ1-6 | . | TRBV9 | . | 13 | CASSEGGGSPLHF | TGTGCCAGCAGCGAAGGAGGGGGTTCACCCCTCCACTTT
TRBJ1-5 | TRBD1 | TRBV2 | . | 15 | CASSADRGLGQPQHF | TGTGCCAGCAGTGCGGACAGGGGGCTTGGTCAGCCCCAGCATTTT
TRBJ2-5 | TRBD2 | TRBV10-3 | . | 15 | CAILDPRASGETQYF | TGTGCCATCCTAGATCCCCGCGCTAGCGGAGAGACCCAGTACTTC
TRBJ2-3 | TRBD2 | TRBV7-3 | . | 16 | CASSRKTSGSTDTQYF | TGTGCCAGCAGCCGAAAGACTAGCGGTAGCACAGATACGCAGTATTTT
TRBJ1-5 | . | TRBV27 | . | 15 | CASSPLGGGNQPQHF | TGTGCCAGCAGTCCCCTGGGGGGCGGCAATCAGCCCCAGCATTTT
TRBJ2-4 | TRBD2 | TRBV5-1 | . | 16 | CASSFTSGGPQNIQYF | TGCGCCAGCAGCTTTACTAGCGGGGGGCCTCAAAACATTCAGTACTTC
TRBJ2-2 | . | TRBV7-3 | . | 13 | CASSPRYTGELFF | TGTGCCAGCAGCCCACGATACACCGGGGAGCTGTTTTTT
TRBJ1-1 | . | TRBV5-1 | . | 13 | CASSEGENTEAFF | TGCGCCAGCAGCGAAGGGGAGAACACTGAAGCTTTCTTT
TRBJ1-2 | . | TRBV25-1 | . | 12 | CASSRQDNGYTF | TGTGCCAGCAGTAGACAGGACAATGGCTACACCTTC
TRBJ1-2 | TRBD1 | TRBV5-1 | few | 13 | CASSLETGGGYTF | TGCGCCAGCAGCTTGGAAACAGGGGGTGGCTACACCTTC
TRBJ2-3 | TRBD1 | TRBV4-1 | . | 15 | CASSQEWAGGDTQYF | TGCGCCAGCAGCCAAGAATGGGCAGGGGGCGATACGCAGTATTTT
TRBJ2-1 | . | TRBV24-1 | . | 13 | CATSDLVLDEQFF | TGTGCCACCAGTGATTTGGTTTTGGATGAGCAGTTCTTC
TRBJ1-4 | . | TRBV2 | . | 15 | CASSGQRATNEKLFF | TGTGCCAGCAGTGGCCAGAGAGCAACTAATGAAAAACTGTTTTTT
TRBJ1-1 | . | TRBV10-1 | few | 14 | CASSRDSGAAEAFF | TGCGCCAGCAGCAGGGACTCGGGGGCGGCTGAAGCTTTCTTT
TRBJ1-1 | . | TRBV10-3 | few | 11 | CAISERREAFF | TGTGCCATCAGTGAGCGGAGGGAAGCTTTCTTT
TRBJ2-5 | TRBD1 | TRBV11-3 | . | 15 | CASSFSGQGQETQYF | TGTGCCAGCAGCTTCTCAGGACAGGGCCAAGAGACCCAGTACTTC
TRBJ1-1 | . | TRBV19 | . | 13 | CASSIDRRAEAFF | TGTGCCAGTAGTATAGATCGACGGGCTGAAGCTTTCTTT
TRBJ2-1 | TRBD2 | TRBV3-1/TRBV3-2 | . | 15 | CASSAGLASINEQFF | TGTGCCAGCAGCGCCGGACTAGCGTCGATCAATGAGCAGTTCTTC
TRBJ2-7 | . | TRBV4-2 | . | 13 | CASSQDDKYEQYF | TGTGCCAGCAGCCAAGATGACAAATACGAGCAGTACTTC
TRBJ1-2 | . | TRBV4-1 | few | 15 | CASSQFDSDSYGYTF | TGCGCCAGCAGCCAATTCGACAGTGACTCCTATGGCTACACCTTC
TRBJ1-3 | . | TRBV6-1 | . | 15 | CASSEGPGGANTIYF | TGTGCCAGCAGTGAAGGCCCGGGGGGCGCAAACACCATATATTTT